The T cell receptor (beta chain) described here comes from a study of beta chain features in type 1 diabetes (dated by TCRdb to 2016 to 2018). About the full investigation: No differences in mean age, gender distribution, total cell number or subset yield were found between patients and healthy donors. A total of 85 million to 110 million sorted cells were examined across all samples, and RNA yield correlated strongly with the number of cells per subset. The study compared the TCRB repertoires of sorted circulating CD4+ T cell subsets in recently diagnosed type 1 diabetes patients with those in matched healthy donors. Whereas all 30 or so donors provided naive and central memory subsets, regulatory and stem cell-like memory subsets were isolated from just 8 patients and roughly eight healthy donors. Study-wide findings and limitations: The naive, central memory and regulatory TCRB repertoires appeared to resemble one another more closely among patients than among healthy donors. A moderate but significant shortening of TCRB CDR3 length was observed in type 1 diabetes patients in all four CD4+ subsets. Shorter templates might have been favored by PCR, but patient and control samples were amplified and corrected together, so both groups would have been affected equally by any skew. Because cDNA was sequenced instead of genomic DNA, activated cells with high expression could be over-represented, although the groups did not differ in activation or CD3 levels. Fewer insertions and more nucleotide deletions at VDJ recombination sites were observed in patients with type 1 diabetes, implying thymic rearrangement abnormalities. Because the HLA sub-analyses included only small numbers of individuals, any influence of HLA type on TCRB rearrangement was left unresolved.

A single peripheral blood draw of about 116 mL on average was collected from each donor into heparinised tubes. A BD FACSAria II and a panel including CD45RO, CCR7, CD25, CD127, CD95 and CD27 were used to sort naive, central memory, regulatory and stem cell-like memory CD4+ T cells. Purity was above 98% for every sorted population. PBMCs were isolated immediately by Lymphoprep density gradient centrifugation and stained directly without culture. To minimize batch effects, samples were stained and sorted in pairs, one healthy donor with one patient per experiment. This clone was detected only a few times. What antigen it recognizes has not been identified. Per-nucleotide qualities are absent, and no much larger clonotype sits a single base away. Reading from cysteine to phenylalanine, the CDR3 counts 12 amino acids. Solely the CDR3 DNA is kept, with 36 bases framed from the first base. Trimming removed 8 bases from V and 4 bases from J, leaving 9 bases between the germline ends. From the germline V gene (reference sequence), CDR1 is GTSNPN and CDR2 is SVGIG.

The entire isolated RNA was reverse transcribed using the High Capacity cDNA Reverse Transcription Kit, and thus expressed TCRB transcripts were sequenced. Deep immunoSEQ sequencing was performed on naive, central memory and regulatory T cell samples, with an average of roughly 3.5 million total reads per sample. After sorted cells were lysed in RLT buffer, RNA was extracted with DNase-treated RNeasy Micro or Mini kits, with the choice depending on cell number. To prevent cross-contamination, every cell subset was processed on its own, while patient and healthy donor samples were processed together. TCRB sequences were amplified from cDNA with the immunoSEQ multiplex PCR, producing 87-bp fragments spanning the CDR3 region. Sequencing of the amplicons was done on the Illumina HiSeq platform. Processing in the source paper ran as follows. PCR bias was computationally corrected using synthetic template baselines, reads within Hamming distance 2 were collapsed, and singletons that could not be merged were discarded. By aligning reads against IMGT, V, D and J genes, CDR3 length, and insertions or deletions at six rearrangement sites were assigned. Within each subset, clonotype counts were normalized to sorted cell number, and only after that were true diversity and Gini coefficients computed with the tcR R package. The overlap coefficient, calculated on TCRB nucleotide sequences, was used to measure repertoire sharing. As a proxy for the pre-selection repertoire, out-of-frame TCRB sequences from naive cells were analyzed. The table was pulled from immuneACCESS by TCRdb, which kept in-frame rearrangements only. Such tables lose some clones; where checked, under half of the loss comes from unresolved V genes, and the rest has no known cause. That table furnishes V, J and clone size, whereas the DNA furnished D and trimming. This sample comprises around 310,000 clones, about 14% of them detected only once. The ten most abundant clones make up 0.013% to 0.015% of the sample.

The receptor comes from a woman aged 18-29 years with type 1 diabetes. Sequences were obtained from naive CD4+ T cells from blood. The label giving this sample's cell subset or site can be read as: true naive CD4+ T cells. Here the chain combines TRBV30 and TRBJ2-6; the D gene cannot be resolved reliably. The nucleotide sequence is TGTGCCGAGTTAAGAGGGGCCAACGTCCTGACTTTC. This translates into CAELRGANVLTF. Where the CDR3 stops, the reference TRBV30 and TRBJ2-6 genes take over; the full variable domain is SQTIHQWPATLVQPVGSPLSLECTVEGTSNPNLYWYRQAAGRGLQLLFYSVGIGQISSEVPQNLSASRPQDRQFILSSKKLLLSDSGFYLCAELRGANVLTFGAGSRLTVL.